A selection of T cell receptor beta chains follows, all from one sample in a study of T cells in Graves' hyperthyroidism and ophthalmopathy. A single record per CDR3 protein comes from TCRdb applying MiXCR to the multiplex PCR reads. The table shows some 500,000 distinct CDR3 sequences, with approximately 24% occurring only once. The sequenced sample was blood. These receptors were collected from a woman in her thirties with Graves' ophthalmopathy. Each CDR3 is given with its conserved first and last residue. The D gene is left open where the match is weak. Not all rows give a size; the values are once, few, many and, for expanded clones, a class.

J,size,D,V,DNA,CDR3
TRBJ1-2,many,TRBD1,TRBV2,TGTGCCAGCAGTGAAAATCGACAGGGGGTCTATGGCTACACCTTC,CASSENRQGVYGYTF
TRBJ2-5,many,TRBD1,TRBV24-1,TGTGCCACCAGTGGTTTGACAGGGGGAAGAGAGACCCAGTACTTC,CATSGLTGGRETQYF
TRBJ1-5,.,TRBD1,TRBV6-1,TGTGCCAGCAGTGAAGCCGGGACAGACAATCAGCCCCAGCATTTT,CASSEAGTDNQPQHF
TRBJ1-1,many,.,TRBV11-2,TGTGCCAGCAGTAACAGGAGGAACACTGAAGCTTTCTTT,CASSNRRNTEAFF
TRBJ1-1,many,.,TRBV29-1,TGCAGCGCCATCAGAGGGAACACTGAAGCTTTCTTT,CSAIRGNTEAFF
TRBJ2-5,.,.,TRBV7-4,TGTACCAGCAGCCCCCCCCAGGACCAAGAGACCCAGTACTTC,CTSSPPQDQETQYF
TRBJ2-7,once,.,TRBV6-2/TRBV6-3,TGTGCCAGCACCCCCGGGGATAGCGGCTACGAGCAGTACTTC,CASTPGDSGYEQYF
TRBJ2-5,.,.,TRBV6-5,TGTGCCAGCAGTTCGGCTAGGCGGGGGACCCAGTACTTC,CASSSARRGTQYF
TRBJ2-7,few,.,TRBV4-1,TGCGCCAGCAGCCAATTTAGGTCATCCTACGAGCAGTACTTC,CASSQFRSSYEQYF
TRBJ1-1,many,.,TRBV5-1,TGCGCCAGCAGCTTGGAACAGGGTTTCACTGAAGCTTTCTTT,CASSLEQGFTEAFF
TRBJ2-7,few,TRBD1,TRBV6-1,TGTGCCAGCAGTACAGGGGGAAGAAGCTACGAGCAGTACTTC,CASSTGGRSYEQYF
TRBJ1-1,many,.,TRBV9,TGTGCCAGCAGCGTCCTCAGGGAGACTGAAGCTTTCTTT,CASSVLRETEAFF
TRBJ1-3,many,TRBD1,TRBV5-1,TGCGCCAGCAGCTTGACAGGGGAAGGAAACACCATATATTTT,CASSLTGEGNTIYF
TRBJ1-2,many,TRBD1,TRBV3-1,TGTGCCAGCAGCCAAGAAAGGCAGGGGGCTGGCTACACCTTC,CASSQERQGAGYTF
TRBJ1-1,few,.,TRBV20-1,TGCAGTGCTAGAGATTCCGACTTGAACACTGAAGCTTTCTTT,CSARDSDLNTEAFF
TRBJ2-7,many,.,TRBV19,TGTGCCAGTAGTACGCTGACGGATGCCTACGAGCAGTACTTC,CASSTLTDAYEQYF
TRBJ2-7,.,TRBD1,TRBV12-3/TRBV12-4,TGTGCCAGCAGTGAGAGACAGGGATTGCGGGTCGAGCAGTACTTC,CASSERQGLRVEQYF
TRBJ2-2,many,.,TRBV10-3,TGTGCCATTGGCGGGACCTCGAACACCGGGGAGCTGTTTTTT,CAIGGTSNTGELFF
TRBJ1-1,.,TRBD1,TRBV2,TGTGCCAGCAGGGACAGGGGGCCTGGAGGCACTGAAGCTTTCTTT,CASRDRGPGGTEAFF
TRBJ1-2,few,.,TRBV19,TGTGCCAGTAGTATAGTTGGACTGAACTATGGCTACACCTTC,CASSIVGLNYGYTF
TRBJ1-2,few,.,TRBV29-1,TGCAGCGTCGAGCAGGCAGGGGCCGGCTATGGCTACACCTTC,CSVEQAGAGYGYTF
TRBJ1-3,.,.,TRBV15,TGTGCCACCAGCAGAGATCGCGGGTGGGGACGGCGCTCTGGAAACACCATATATTTT,CATSRDRGWGRRSGNTIYF
TRBJ2-7,many,.,TRBV7-2,TGTGCCAGCAGCTCCACTAGCTCTAGGGATTACGAGCAGTACTTC,CASSSTSSRDYEQYF
TRBJ1-1,.,TRBD1,TRBV7-9,TGTGCCAGCACCCAGGGGGCTAGGGGTGACACTGAAGCTTTCTTT,CASTQGARGDTEAFF
TRBJ2-5,many,.,TRBV6-1,TGTGCCAGCAGTAAAAGGGACGTGGAGACCCAGTACTTC,CASSKRDVETQYF
TRBJ1-1,many,.,TRBV6-1,TGTGCCAGCAGCCCACCGGGGAAAGAAGCTTTCTTT,CASSPPGKEAFF
TRBJ1-2,many,TRBD1,TRBV6-5,TGTGCCAGCAGTTCTCCACAGGGGAGATTTGATGGCTACACCTTC,CASSSPQGRFDGYTF
TRBJ2-7,many,.,TRBV20-1,TGCAGTGCTAGAGACAGGGGAGAGTACGAGCAGTACTTC,CSARDRGEYEQYF
TRBJ1-1,.,.,TRBV7-9,TGTGCCAGCAGCTTAGCCGTGAGTGACACTGAAGCTTTCTTT,CASSLAVSDTEAFF
TRBJ2-7,few,.,TRBV6-5,TGTGCCAGCAGTTACAAAGGGCGTGTCACCTCCTACGAGCAGTACTTC,CASSYKGRVTSYEQYF
TRBJ2-5,.,.,TRBV30,TGTGCCTGGAGTGTACGACCTCAAGAGACCCAGTACTTC,CAWSVRPQETQYF
TRBJ1-2,many,.,TRBV18,TGTGCCAGCTCACCACCGCGAGGGGCTGGCTATGGCTACACCTTC,CASSPPRGAGYGYTF
TRBJ1-1,.,.,TRBV7-9,TGTGCCAGCAGCTTGGGACCGGACACTGAAGCTTTCTTT,CASSLGPDTEAFF
TRBJ1-1,.,TRBD1,TRBV3-1,TGTGCCAGCAGTCAGACAGGGAGGACGAAAAGGGGCACTGAAGCTTTCTTT,CASSQTGRTKRGTEAFF
TRBJ2-7,many,.,TRBV29-1,TGCAGCACCTACAGGGCACCGGGGGAGCAGTACTTC,CSTYRAPGEQYF
TRBJ2-2,many,.,TRBV12-3/TRBV12-4,TGTGCCACCCGCGAAAGGGGATGGACCGGGGAGCTGTTTTTT,CATRERGWTGELFF
TRBJ1-5,many,TRBD1,TRBV18,TGTGCCAGCTCACACGGGGACAGGCAGCCCCAGCATTTT,CASSHGDRQPQHF
TRBJ1-2,.,TRBD1,TRBV7-2,TGTGCCAGCAGCTTAGCCAGGGGGGGAGGCTACACCTTC,CASSLARGGGYTF
TRBJ2-5,few,TRBD1,TRBV12-3/TRBV12-4,TGTGCCAGCAGTTGGACTCCGGGACAGCGGGAGACCCAGTACTTC,CASSWTPGQRETQYF
TRBJ1-1,many,.,TRBV28,TGTGCCAGCAGTTTTTCCCCCACAGAAACTAACACTGAAGCTTTCTTT,CASSFSPTETNTEAFF